The 20 T cell receptor beta chains below all came from one sample that was sequenced in a study of Ad26.COV2.S vaccination and SARS-CoV-2 variants listed by TCRdb under 2021. This sample's treatment or condition label indicates: 19 received Ad26.COV2.S at low or high dose, single or two shots; about five received placebo; per-sample allocation not given. For vaccine and placebo recipients, repertoires were sequenced using samples collected on day 63 after the first injection. Library generation was performed with the immunoSEQ multiplex PCR assay. Drawn from immuneACCESS, this table holds only the in-frame rearrangements with V and J called that TCRdb kept. Clones are partly lost; checked studies trace under half to an unresolved V gene and leave the rest unexplained. The sample has about 420,000 clones on record, approximately 90% of them singletons. Together, the top ten hold 3.6% of the sample.

This specimen was peripheral blood, taken in a trial of Ad26.COV2.S vaccine versus placebo. These receptors originate from a person aged 18-65 years who received the Ad26.COV2.S COVID-19 vaccine or a placebo.

The chain employs TRBV19 and TRBJ1-3; D gene uncertain. The CDR3 runs 16 residues. Germline-derived CDR1 and CDR2 are LNHDA and SQIVND (reference sequence). Trimming took off 3 bases at V and 0 bases at J, with 12 bases between the two ends. The CDR3 DNA follows: TGTGCCAGTAGTATTCTGGCTACGTCCTCTGGAAACACCATATATTTT. Its translation: CASSILATSSGNTIYF.

For the CDR3, the DNA is TGTGCCTGGTTTTCCGGAAACACCATATATTTT. As protein: CAWFSGNTIYF. V and J are TRBV30 and TRBJ1-3; D uncertain. This CDR3 comprises 11 residues. Germline V gene sequence: CDR1 GTSNPN, CDR2 SVGIG (reference sequence). The ends were cut back, 5 bases at V and 4 bases at J, with 6 bases in the middle.

The CDR3 DNA reads TGCGCCAGCAGCGGGGACAGGGTGAGCTCCTACAATGAGCAGTTCTTC. It specifies CASSGDRVSSYNEQFF. This chain joins TRBV5-1 and TRBJ2-1; 9 bases line up with TRBD1. The CDR3 sequence is 16 residues long. V shed 4 bases and J 0 bases; nucleotides not matched to a gene: 5. Per germline, CDR1 SGHRS and CDR2 YFSETQ.

This sequence joins TRBV5-4 and TRBJ2-7; 15 nucleotides agree with TRBD2. This CDR3 is 19 amino acids long. Germline trimming cut 4 bases from V and 1 base from J; bases unmatched to any gene: 12. The germline gives CDR1 SGHNT, CDR2 YYREEE (reference sequence). The CDR3 DNA sequence: TGTGCCAGCAGCGAATCCACCGGGACTAGCGGGGGGCAATCCTACGAGCAGTACTTC. It specifies CASSESTGTSGGQSYEQYF.

The chain combines TRBV2 with TRBJ1-1; 7 bases are a match to TRBD1. Germline CDR1 SNHLY, CDR2 FYNNEI. Trimming at V came to 2 bases and at J to 1 base, leaving 1 base not matched to a gene. CDR3 length equals 14 residues. The CDR3 spells CASSERQGNTEAFF. As DNA, the CDR3 is TGTGCCAGCAGTGAACGACAGGGGAACACTGAAGCTTTCTTT.

This clone was seen once. This CDR3 is CASTPPGEGNTEAFF. Here the CDR3 DNA reads TGTGCCAGCACCCCTCCGGGGGAGGGGAACACTGAAGCTTTCTTT. The J gene is TRBJ1-1, the V gene TRBV6-5; perhaps TRBD1 as D (5 bases). The V end lost 7 bases, the J end lost 1 base, and 16 bases lay between the germline ends. Germline loops: CDR1 MNHEY, CDR2 SVGAGI. This CDR3 contains 15 residues.

The chain links TRBV7-3 to TRBJ2-5, with 9 bases aligning to TRBD1. The V gene end was trimmed by 5 bases and the J gene end by 3 bases; junction bases not matched to a gene: 10. Germline V CDR1 and CDR2: SGHTA, FQGTGA. This CDR3 is 16 amino acids long. For the CDR3, the DNA is TGTGCCAGCAGCCCCGGATCGAGGACAGGGGAAGAGACCCAGTACTTC. It codes for CASSPGSRTGEETQYF.

Only a few counts were recorded for this clone. The chain employs TRBV6-2 or TRBV6-3 and TRBJ1-3; unclear D gene. Trimming cost V 2 bases and J 0 bases, with 8 bases left between them. The germline CDR1 and CDR2 sequences are MNHEY and SVGEGT. This CDR3 has 15 amino acids. CDR3 sequence reads: CASSYAAYSGNTIYF. The CDR3 DNA reads as TGTGCCAGCAGTTACGCTGCTTACTCTGGAAACACCATATATTTT.

This chain links TRBV10-3 with TRBJ2-7; TRBD2 agrees at 9 bases. With V trimmed by 4 bases and J by 1 base, 11 bases remained unmatched. The CDR3 runs 17 residues. Germline assignment: CDR1 ENHRY and CDR2 SYGVKD. DNA of the CDR3: TGTGCCATCAGTGGAGGGTTTCTAGCGGGGCAGTCCTACGAGCAGTACTTC. It translates to CAISGGFLAGQSYEQYF.

The genes are TRBV5-6 and TRBJ1-3; D not certain. The CDR3 is 13 residues long. V was shortened by 5 bases and J by 2 bases, with 8 bases between the two germline ends. From germline, CDR1 is SGHDT and CDR2 YYEEEE. The CDR3 DNA reads TGTGCCAGCAGTAGACGCACTGGAAACACCATATATTTT. Amino acids: CASSRRTGNTIYF.

The chain joins TRBV19 to TRBJ1-3; D ambiguous. Germline V gene data show CDR1 as LNHDA and CDR2 as SQIVND (reference sequence). The CDR3 totals 13 residues. Trimming removed 8 bases at V and 2 bases at J, with 10 bases between. CDR3 sequence: CASGRGTGNTIYF. The CDR3 nucleotides are TGTGCCAGTGGGAGAGGGACTGGAAACACCATATATTTT.

The chain employs TRBV6-5 and TRBJ1-1, with 7 bases that match TRBD1. Trimming cost V 4 bases and J 0 bases; bases outside gene matches: 5. The CDR3 is 15 amino acids. From germline, CDR1 is MNHEY and CDR2 SVGAGI. The DNA of the CDR3 is TGTGCCAGCAGTTCATACAGGGGTATGAACACTGAAGCTTTCTTT. Its protein is CASSSYRGMNTEAFF.

V gene TRBV19 combines with J gene TRBJ2-7; D might be TRBD2 (5 bases). This CDR3 has 15 amino acids. CDR1 LNHDA and CDR2 SQIVND come from the germline V gene (reference sequence). V lost 3 bases, J lost 6 bases, and 18 bases lay in between. As DNA, the CDR3 is TGTGCCAGTAGTATTGGGTCTAGAGGGCTTTCCGAGCAGTACTTC. Its translation is CASSIGSRGLSEQYF.

The CDR3: CASSRHTGDTGELFF. CDR3 sequence (DNA): TGTGCCAGCAGTCGACATACAGGGGACACCGGGGAGCTGTTTTTT. The V gene is TRBV28, the J gene TRBJ2-2; 7 nucleotides align to TRBD1. The trim removed 5 bases at V and 3 bases at J, leaving 6 bases unmatched. The V gene's germline CDR1 is MDHEN and CDR2 SYDVKM. The CDR3 loop spans 15 amino acids.

This clone was picked up a small number of times. The chain employs TRBV6-5 and TRBJ2-7; 11 nucleotides line up with TRBD1. Looked up from germline, CDR1 is MNHEY and CDR2 is SVGAGI. This CDR3 has 15 amino acids. The junction had 5 bases not matched to a gene; V was cut back by 6 bases and J by 1 base. In DNA form, the CDR3 reads TGTGCCAGCAGCCTGGGACAGGGGGGATCCTACGAGCAGTACTTC. Encoded protein: CASSLGQGGSYEQYF.

The DNA of the CDR3 is TGTGCCAGCAGTTTTTTTGAAAAACTGTTTTTT. Amino acid sequence: CASSFFEKLFF. The rearrangement joins TRBV28 to TRBJ1-4; D remains ambiguous. The CDR3 covers 11 residues. Per the germline V gene, CDR1 is MDHEN and CDR2 is SYDVKM. The germline V and J ends were trimmed by 3 bases and 7 bases, with 3 bases remaining between them.

The chain carries TRBV28 and TRBJ2-7; 9 bases are a match to TRBD1. With 9 bases clipped from V and 13 bases from J, the junction kept 16 bases outside the gene matches. The CDR3 totals 13 residues. The germline V gene has CDR1 MDHEN and CDR2 SYDVKM. CDR3 sequence reads: CASLETGTGLVYF. CDR3 bases: TGTGCCAGTCTAGAAACCGGGACAGGGCTCGTATACTTC. Full variable domain (rest looked up from reference TRBV28 and TRBJ2-7): DVKVTQSSRYLVKRTGEKVFLECVQDMDHENMFWYRQDPGLGLRLIYFSYDVKMKEKGDIPEGYSVSREKKERFSLILESASTNQTSMYLCASLETGTGLVYFGPGTRLTVT.

V and J are TRBV19 and TRBJ2-7; maybe TRBD1 (5 bases). Deletions cut 5 bases from V and 2 bases from J, with 10 bases between. Germline V lookup: CDR1 LNHDA, CDR2 SQIVND (reference sequence). The CDR3 loop spans 13 amino acids. The CDR3 loop is CASSASTAYEQYF. DNA for the CDR3: TGTGCCAGTAGTGCATCGACAGCCTACGAGCAGTACTTC.

The J gene is TRBJ2-5, the V gene TRBV4-3; 15 bases are a match to TRBD2. Trimming at V came to 1 base and at J to 0 bases, leaving 3 bases not matched to a gene. The CDR3 length is 18 residues. CDR1 and CDR2 from the germline V gene are LGHNA and YSLEER. CDR3 nucleotide sequence: TGCGCCAGCAGCCAAGTCGGACTAGCGGGGGGGTACCAAGAGACCCAGTACTTC. Translation: CASSQVGLAGGYQETQYF.

The chain has TRBV27 and TRBJ1-2, with D unclear. Germline lookup yields CDR1 MNHEY and CDR2 SMNVEV (reference sequence). Trimming stripped 3 bases from V and 4 bases from J, with 9 bases between. This CDR3 comprises 13 residues. The CDR3 loop is CASSFTGLYGYTF. CDR3 in DNA: TGTGCCAGCAGTTTCACGGGCCTCTATGGCTACACCTTC.